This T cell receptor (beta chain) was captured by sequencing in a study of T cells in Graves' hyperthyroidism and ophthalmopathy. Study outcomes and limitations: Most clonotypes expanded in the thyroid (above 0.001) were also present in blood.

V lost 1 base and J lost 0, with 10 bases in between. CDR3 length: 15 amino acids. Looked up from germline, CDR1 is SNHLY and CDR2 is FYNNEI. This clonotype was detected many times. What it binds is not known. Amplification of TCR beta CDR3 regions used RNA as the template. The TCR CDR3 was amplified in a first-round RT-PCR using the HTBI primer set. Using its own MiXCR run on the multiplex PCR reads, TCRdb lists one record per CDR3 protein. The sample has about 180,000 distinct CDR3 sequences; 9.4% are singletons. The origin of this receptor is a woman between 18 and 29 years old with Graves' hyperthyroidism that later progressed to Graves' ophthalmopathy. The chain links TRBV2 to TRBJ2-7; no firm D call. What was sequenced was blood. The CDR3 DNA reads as TGTGCCAGCAGTGAAGGCGTCAGATCCTCCTACGAGCAGTACTTC. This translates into CASSEGVRSSYEQYF.